This is a list of T cell receptor beta chains from one sample in a study of Graves' ophthalmopathy and Graves' hyperthyroidism. TCRdb redid the calling of the multiplex PCR reads with MiXCR, one entry per CDR3 protein. The sample lists around 1.1 million distinct CDR3 sequences; about 38% were seen once. Source material: peripheral blood or thyroid tissue (not recorded which). Receptors were obtained from an adult man with Graves' hyperthyroidism. CDR3s include the opening cysteine and the closing phenylalanine or tryptophan. Each record gives: clone size, J gene, V gene, D gene, CDR3 DNA, CDR3 protein. The D gene is left open where the match is weak. The size field is filled for only some rows; it gives once, few, many or a size class.

>few|TRBJ1-2|TRBV28|-
TGTGCCAGCGCGAGGGGGGCCAGGGGACGATATGGCTACACCTTC
CASARGARGRYGYTF
>few|TRBJ2-2|TRBV5-1|-
TGCGCCAGCAGCTTGGCCCGGGAATTCGGGGAGCTGTTTTTT
CASSLAREFGELFF
>many|TRBJ1-2|TRBV10-3|TRBD1
TGTGCCATCAGCAGGGGGTCGGGCTATGGCTACACCTTC
CAISRGSGYGYTF
>many|TRBJ2-2|TRBV29-1|-
TGCAGCGTCGAAGTGAGTGCCGGGGAGCTGTTTTTT
CSVEVSAGELFF
>-|TRBJ1-3|TRBV4-1|-
TGCGCCAGCAGCCAAGTATCCAACTCTGGAAACACCATATATTTT
CASSQVSNSGNTIYF
>once|TRBJ2-2|TRBV7-9|TRBD2
TGTGCCAGCAGCCAAGACAAACTAGCGGGTACCCGAGGCGGGGAGCTGTTTTTT
CASSQDKLAGTRGGELFF
>-|TRBJ2-5|TRBV7-8|TRBD2
TGTGCCAGCAGCTTACCCCCCAGTCTGGGACTAGCGGGAGTAGAAGAGACCCAGTACTTC
CASSLPPSLGLAGVEETQYF
>-|TRBJ1-1|TRBV7-2|-
TGTGCCAGCAGCTTATCTGGTTCGCGAACTGAAGCTTTCTTT
CASSLSGSRTEAFF
>-|TRBJ1-5|TRBV10-3|-
TGTGCCATCAGTGAATCGGACACGAGCAATCAGCCCCAGCATTTT
CAISESDTSNQPQHF
>-|TRBJ1-2|TRBV7-3|-
TGTGCCAGCAGCTTTTCAGAGCTTAACTATGGCTACACCTTC
CASSFSELNYGYTF
>many|TRBJ1-5|TRBV7-2|-
TGTGCCAGCAGCTTAAGTTCAACAGGGAGAGACCAGCCCCAGCATTTT
CASSLSSTGRDQPQHF
>many|TRBJ1-3|TRBV15|-
TGTGCCACCAGCAGAGAATCATTTGCAGCGACCAGCTCTGGAAACACCATATATTTT
CATSRESFAATSSGNTIYF
>few|TRBJ1-1|TRBV28|-
TGTGCCAGCAGTCCCCCCTGGACTCCCAGGCGCACTGAAGCTTTCTTT
CASSPPWTPRRTEAFF
>many|TRBJ1-5|TRBV20-1|-
TGCAGTGCAGGGAGGGCCAATCAGCCCCAGCATTTT
CSAGRANQPQHF
>-|TRBJ2-7|TRBV25-1|-
TGTGCCAGCAGATCATCGCGGGACAGTCCCTACGAGCAGTACTTC
CASRSSRDSPYEQYF
>few|TRBJ2-5|TRBV5-1|-
TGCGCCAGCAGCCTCCAGAGGGGCGGGCAAGAGACCCAGTACTTC
CASSLQRGGQETQYF
>-|TRBJ1-5|TRBV20-1|-
TGCAGTGCTCTGCCCCAGCATTTT
CSALPQHF
>many|TRBJ2-2|TRBV15|-
TGTGCCACCAGCAGAGTTATCGGAGTCCCCCACGGGGAGCTGTTTTTT
CATSRVIGVPHGELFF